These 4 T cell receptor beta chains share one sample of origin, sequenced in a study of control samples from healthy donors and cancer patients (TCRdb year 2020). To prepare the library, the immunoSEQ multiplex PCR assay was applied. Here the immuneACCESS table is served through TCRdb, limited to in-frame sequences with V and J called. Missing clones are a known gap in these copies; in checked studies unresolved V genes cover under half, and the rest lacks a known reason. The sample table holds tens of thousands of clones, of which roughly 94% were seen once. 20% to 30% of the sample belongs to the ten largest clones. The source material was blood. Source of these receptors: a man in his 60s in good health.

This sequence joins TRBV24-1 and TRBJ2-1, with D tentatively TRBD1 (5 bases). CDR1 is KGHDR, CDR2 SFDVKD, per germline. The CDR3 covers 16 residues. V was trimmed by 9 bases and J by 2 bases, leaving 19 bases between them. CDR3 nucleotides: TGTGCCACCCAGACAAGTAGGGGAACGGCCTACAATGAGCAGTTCTTC. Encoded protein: CATQTSRGTAYNEQFF.

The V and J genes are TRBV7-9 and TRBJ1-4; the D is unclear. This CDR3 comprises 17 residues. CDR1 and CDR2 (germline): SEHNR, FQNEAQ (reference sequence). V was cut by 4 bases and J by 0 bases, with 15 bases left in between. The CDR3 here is CASSSVTRSATNEKLFF. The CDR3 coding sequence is TGTGCCAGCAGCTCTGTTACCCGCTCTGCAACTAATGAAAAACTGTTTTTT.

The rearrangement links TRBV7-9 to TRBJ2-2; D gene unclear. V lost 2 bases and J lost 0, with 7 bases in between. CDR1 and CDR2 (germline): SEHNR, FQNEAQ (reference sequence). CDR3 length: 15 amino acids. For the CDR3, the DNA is TGTGCCAGCAGCTTAATGTCTTCGAACACCGGGGAGCTGTTTTTT. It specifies CASSLMSSNTGELFF.

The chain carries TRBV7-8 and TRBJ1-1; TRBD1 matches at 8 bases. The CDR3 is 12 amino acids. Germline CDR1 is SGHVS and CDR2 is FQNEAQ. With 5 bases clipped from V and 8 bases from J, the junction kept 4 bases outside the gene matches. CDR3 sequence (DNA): TGTGCCAGCAGCCGTCGACAGGGGGAAGCTTTCTTT. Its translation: CASSRRQGEAFF.